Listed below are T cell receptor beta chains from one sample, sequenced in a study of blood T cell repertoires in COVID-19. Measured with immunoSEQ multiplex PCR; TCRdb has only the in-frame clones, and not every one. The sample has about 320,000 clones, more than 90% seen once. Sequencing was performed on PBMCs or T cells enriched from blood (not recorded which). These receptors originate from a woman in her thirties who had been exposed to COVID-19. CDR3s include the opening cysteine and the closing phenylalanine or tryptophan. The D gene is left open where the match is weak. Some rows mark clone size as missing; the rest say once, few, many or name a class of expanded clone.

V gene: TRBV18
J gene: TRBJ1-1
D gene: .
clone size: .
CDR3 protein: CASSPVRGTEAFF
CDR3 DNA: TGTGCCAGCTCACCCGTAAGGGGAACTGAAGCTTTCTTT

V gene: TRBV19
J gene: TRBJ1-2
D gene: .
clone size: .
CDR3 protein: CASSRTGTQGYTF
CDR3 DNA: TGTGCCAGTAGTCGAACAGGGACACAGGGCTACACCTTC

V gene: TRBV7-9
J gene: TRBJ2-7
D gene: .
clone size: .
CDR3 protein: CASSRGAGGTVQYF
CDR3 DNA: TGTGCCAGCAGCCGCGGGGCAGGGGGAACTGTGCAGTACTTC

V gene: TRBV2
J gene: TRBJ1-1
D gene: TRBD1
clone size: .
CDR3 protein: CASSVRAGTGLMNTEAFF
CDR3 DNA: TGTGCCAGCAGTGTGAGGGCCGGGACAGGACTTATGAACACTGAAGCTTTCTTT

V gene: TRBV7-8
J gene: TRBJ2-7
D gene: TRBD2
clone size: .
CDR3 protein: CASSLAPDGGGSYEQYF
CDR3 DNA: TGTGCCAGCAGCTTAGCGCCGGATGGCGGGGGCTCCTACGAGCAGTACTTC

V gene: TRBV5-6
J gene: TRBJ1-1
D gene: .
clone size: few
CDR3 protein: CASSLDGTEAFF
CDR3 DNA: TGTGCCAGCAGCTTGGACGGTACTGAAGCTTTCTTT

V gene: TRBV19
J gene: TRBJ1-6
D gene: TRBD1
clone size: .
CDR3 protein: CASSLGQGLGSPLHF
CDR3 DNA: TGTGCCAGTAGCCTCGGACAGGGGTTGGGTTCACCCCTCCACTTT

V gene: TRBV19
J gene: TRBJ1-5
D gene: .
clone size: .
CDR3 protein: CASSSKAGGSNQPQHF
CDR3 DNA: TGTGCCAGTAGTTCTAAGGCTGGGGGGAGCAATCAGCCCCAGCATTTT

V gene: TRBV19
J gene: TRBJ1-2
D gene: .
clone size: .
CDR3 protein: CASSTRGTRDYGYTF
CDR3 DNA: TGTGCCAGTAGTACCCGGGGGACCCGAGACTATGGCTACACCTTC

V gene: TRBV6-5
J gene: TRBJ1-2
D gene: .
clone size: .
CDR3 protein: CASRATGRYGYTF
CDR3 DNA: TGTGCCAGCAGGGCCACAGGGCGGTATGGCTACACCTTC

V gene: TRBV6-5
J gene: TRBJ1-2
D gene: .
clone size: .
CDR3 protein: CASISLGQANYGYTF
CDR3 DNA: TGTGCCAGCATTTCCCTGGGACAAGCTAACTATGGCTACACCTTC

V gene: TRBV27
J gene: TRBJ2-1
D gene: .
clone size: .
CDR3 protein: CASSLNSFSSYNEQFF
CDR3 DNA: TGTGCCAGCAGTTTAAACAGTTTCTCCTCCTACAATGAGCAGTTCTTC

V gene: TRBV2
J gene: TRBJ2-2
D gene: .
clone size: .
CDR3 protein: CARKRNTGELFF
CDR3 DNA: TGTGCTCGGAAGCGGAACACCGGGGAGCTGTTTTTT

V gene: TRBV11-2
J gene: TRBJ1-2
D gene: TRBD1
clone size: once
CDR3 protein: CASSLGSGRGTGYTF
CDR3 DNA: TGTGCCAGCAGCTTAGGCTCGGGCAGGGGGACTGGCTACACCTTC

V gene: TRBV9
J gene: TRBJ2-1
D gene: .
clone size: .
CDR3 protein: CASSPLRGSYNEQFF
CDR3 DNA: TGTGCCAGCAGCCCTTTGAGGGGGAGCTACAATGAGCAGTTCTTC

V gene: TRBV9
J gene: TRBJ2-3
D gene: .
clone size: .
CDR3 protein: CASSAATTHTDTQYF
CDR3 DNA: TGTGCCAGCAGCGCCGCAACCACACACACAGATACGCAGTATTTT

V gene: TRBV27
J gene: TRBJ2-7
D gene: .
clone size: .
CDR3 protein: CASSIAGRLGYEQYF
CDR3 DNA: TGTGCCAGCAGTATTGCCGGGAGATTGGGCTACGAGCAGTACTTC

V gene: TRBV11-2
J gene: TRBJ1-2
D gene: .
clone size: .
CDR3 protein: CASSLNGEGYGYTF
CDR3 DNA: TGTGCCAGCAGCTTAAATGGGGAGGGGTATGGCTACACCTTC

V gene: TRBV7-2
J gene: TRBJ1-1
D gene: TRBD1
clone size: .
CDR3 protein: CASSPRGLTTEAFF
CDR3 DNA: TGTGCCAGCAGCCCCAGGGGGTTGACAACTGAAGCTTTCTTT

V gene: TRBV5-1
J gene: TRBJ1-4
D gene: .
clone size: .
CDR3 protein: CASSMTGYEKLFF
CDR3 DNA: TGCGCCAGCAGCATGACAGGCTATGAAAAACTGTTTTTT

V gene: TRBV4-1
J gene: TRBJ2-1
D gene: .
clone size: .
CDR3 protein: CASSVSGVGDEQFF
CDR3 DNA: TGCGCCAGCAGTGTGTCAGGGGTAGGGGATGAGCAGTTCTTC

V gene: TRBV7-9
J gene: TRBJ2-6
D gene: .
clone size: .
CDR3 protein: CASRPRGSGANVLTF
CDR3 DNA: TGTGCCAGCAGGCCGAGGGGGTCCGGGGCCAACGTCCTGACTTTC

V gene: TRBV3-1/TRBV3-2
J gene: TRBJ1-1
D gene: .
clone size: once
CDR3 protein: CASSQGWRTEAFF
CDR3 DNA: TGTGCCAGCAGCCAAGGCTGGAGGACTGAAGCTTTCTTT

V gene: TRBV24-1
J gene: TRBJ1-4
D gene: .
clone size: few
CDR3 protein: CATSDPTATNEKLFF
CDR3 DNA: TGTGCCACCAGTGATCCGACAGCAACTAATGAAAAACTGTTTTTT

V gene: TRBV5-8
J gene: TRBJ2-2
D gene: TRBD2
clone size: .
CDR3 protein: CASSLAGGVTGELFF
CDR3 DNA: TGTGCCAGCAGTCTAGCGGGGGGCGTCACCGGGGAGCTGTTTTTT

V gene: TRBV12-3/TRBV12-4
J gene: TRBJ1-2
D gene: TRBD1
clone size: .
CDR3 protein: CASSLRQGVGYTF
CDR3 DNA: TGTGCCAGCAGTTTGAGGCAGGGGGTAGGCTACACCTTC

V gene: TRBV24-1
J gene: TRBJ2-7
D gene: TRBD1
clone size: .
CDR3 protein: CATSDPAQGAYEQYF
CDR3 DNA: TGTGCCACCAGTGATCCTGCCCAGGGGGCCTACGAGCAGTACTTC

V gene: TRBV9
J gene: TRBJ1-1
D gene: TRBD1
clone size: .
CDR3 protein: CASSVGGQGSTEAFF
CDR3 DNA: TGTGCCAGCAGCGTAGGGGGACAGGGAAGCACTGAAGCTTTCTTT

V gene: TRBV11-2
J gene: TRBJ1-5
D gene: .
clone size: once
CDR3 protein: CASSLGQNQPQHF
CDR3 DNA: TGTGCCAGCAGCTTAGGACAGAATCAGCCCCAGCATTTT

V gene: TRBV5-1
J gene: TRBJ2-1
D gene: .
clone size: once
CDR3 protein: CASSTRAVNNEQFF
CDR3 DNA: TGCGCCAGCAGCACCCGAGCGGTTAACAATGAGCAGTTCTTC

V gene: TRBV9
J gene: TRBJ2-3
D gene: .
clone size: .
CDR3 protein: CASSDHSRPQYF
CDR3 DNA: TGTGCCAGCAGCGACCACAGCCGTCCGCAGTATTTT

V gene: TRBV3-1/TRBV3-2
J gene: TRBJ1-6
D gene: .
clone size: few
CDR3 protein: CASSQDRGRRSSYNSPLHF
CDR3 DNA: TGTGCCAGCAGCCAAGATCGAGGCAGGAGGAGCTCCTATAATTCACCCCTCCACTTT

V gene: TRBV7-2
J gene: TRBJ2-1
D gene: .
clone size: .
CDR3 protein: CASSLVAGHNNEQFF
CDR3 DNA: TGTGCCAGCAGCTTAGTTGCGGGGCATAACAATGAGCAGTTCTTC

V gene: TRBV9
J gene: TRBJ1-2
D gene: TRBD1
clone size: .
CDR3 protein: CASSFRDSSYGYTF
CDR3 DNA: TGTGCCAGCAGCTTCCGGGACAGCTCCTATGGCTACACCTTC

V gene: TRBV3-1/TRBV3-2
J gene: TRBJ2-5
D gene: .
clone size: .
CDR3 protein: CASSQEQAFQETQYF
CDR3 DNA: TGTGCCAGCAGCCAAGAACAGGCCTTCCAAGAGACCCAGTACTTC